This TCR beta chain is from a study of blood T cell repertoires in COVID-19. At the level of the study: Nucleic acid was either cDNA or gDNA, and it came from T cells, B-cell-depleted T cells, or PBMCs.

This clone was seen a few times. In the authors' methods: It was from reference gene primer amplification that nucleated cell counts were estimated. Data came from immunoSEQ multiplex PCR; TCRdb stores just in-frame clones and leaves some out. For V, J and clone size, that table is used; D and trimming come from the DNA. The sample includes over 200,000 clones, roughly 80% of them seen just once. Germline V lookup: CDR1 SGHRS, CDR2 YFSETQ. V was clipped by 4 bases and J by 3 bases; unmatched bases: 1. This CDR3 comprises 12 residues. Sequenced material: peripheral blood. The chain couples TRBV5-1 to TRBJ2-7, with 7 bases fitting TRBD2. This TCR was sampled from a woman aged 70-85 years with active or convalescent COVID-19. The CDR3 DNA reads as TGCGCCAGCAGCCCGGGGGGCTACGAGCAGTACTTC. Protein product: CASSPGGYEQYF. The full variable domain, in which reference TRBV5-1 and TRBJ2-7 provide the parts outside the CDR3, is KAGVTQTPRYLIKTRGQQVTLSCSPISGHRSVSWYQQTPGQGLQFLFEYFSETQRNKGNFPGRFSGRQFSNSRSEMNVSTLELGDSALYLCASSPGGYEQYFGPGTRLTVT.